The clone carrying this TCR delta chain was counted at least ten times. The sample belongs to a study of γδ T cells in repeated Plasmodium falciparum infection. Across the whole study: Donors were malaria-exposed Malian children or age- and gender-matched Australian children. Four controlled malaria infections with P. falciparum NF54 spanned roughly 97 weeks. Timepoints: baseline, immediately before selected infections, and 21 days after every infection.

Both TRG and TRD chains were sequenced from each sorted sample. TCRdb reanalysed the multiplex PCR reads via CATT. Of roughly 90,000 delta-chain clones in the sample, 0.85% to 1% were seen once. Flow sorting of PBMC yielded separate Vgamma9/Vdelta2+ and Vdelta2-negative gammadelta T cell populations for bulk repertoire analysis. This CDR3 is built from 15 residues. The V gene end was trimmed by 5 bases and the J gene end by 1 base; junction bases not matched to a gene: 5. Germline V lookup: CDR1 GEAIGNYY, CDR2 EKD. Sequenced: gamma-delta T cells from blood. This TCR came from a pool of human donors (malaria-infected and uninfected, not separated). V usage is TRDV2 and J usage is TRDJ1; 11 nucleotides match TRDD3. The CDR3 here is CACGYWGIFTDKLIF. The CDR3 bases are TGTGCCTGTGGGTACTGGGGGATATTCACCGATAAACTCATCTTT.